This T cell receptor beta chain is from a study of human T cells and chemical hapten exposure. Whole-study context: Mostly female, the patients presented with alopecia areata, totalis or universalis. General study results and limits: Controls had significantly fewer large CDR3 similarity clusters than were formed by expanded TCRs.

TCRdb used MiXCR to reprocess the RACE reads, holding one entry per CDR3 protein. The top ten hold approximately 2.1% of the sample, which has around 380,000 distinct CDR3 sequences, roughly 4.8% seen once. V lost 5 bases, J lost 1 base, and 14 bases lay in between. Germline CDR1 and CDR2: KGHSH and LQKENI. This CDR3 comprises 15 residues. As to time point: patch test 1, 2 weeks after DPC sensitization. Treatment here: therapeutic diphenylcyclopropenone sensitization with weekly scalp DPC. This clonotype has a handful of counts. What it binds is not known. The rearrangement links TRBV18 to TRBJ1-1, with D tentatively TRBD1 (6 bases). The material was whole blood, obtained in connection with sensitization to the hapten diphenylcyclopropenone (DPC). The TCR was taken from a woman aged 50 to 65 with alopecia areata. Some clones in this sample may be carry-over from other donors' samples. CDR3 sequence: CASSSQPGQNTEAFF. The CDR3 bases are TGTGCCAGCTCATCGCAGCCGGGACAGAACACTGAAGCTTTCTTT.